The clone carrying this T cell receptor beta chain appeared a single time. This record belongs to a study of OX40 agonist ivuxolimab in advanced cancers. Turning to the study itself: Patients received the agonistic anti-OX40 (CD134) antibody ivuxolimab.

The CDR3 runs 15 residues. Trimming took 3 bases from V and 0 from J; bases not matched to a gene: 2. The germline V gene encodes CDR1 SGHTA and CDR2 FQGNSA. TCRdb's table, derived via immunoSEQ multiplex PCR, lists solely in-frame clones and lacks some. The sample yields around 53,000 clones, approximately 79% seen once. The chain uses TRBV7-2 and TRBJ1-1; 9 positions agree with TRBD1. The sequence was obtained from an adult with an advanced solid tumor such as melanoma, head and neck, liver or kidney cancer. Material: CD4+ or CD8+ T cells sorted from blood, obtained in a trial of the OX40 agonist ivuxolimab. The CDR3 DNA sequence: TGTGCCAGCAGCTTGACAGGGGGACTGAACACTGAAGCTTTCTTT. Translating it yields CASSLTGGLNTEAFF.